A selection of T cell receptor beta chains follows, all from one sample in a study of identical twins. Via MiXCR, TCRdb re-called the 5' RACE reads, giving one row per CDR3 protein. The table shows some 660,000 distinct CDR3 sequences, with more than 6.5% occurring only once. These sequences were also reported in another study, on yellow fever vaccine responses in identical twins.

Sequencing used PBMCs. These receptors were collected from a woman under 30 in good health. Each CDR3 is given with its conserved first and last residue. Each record gives: J gene, V gene, D gene, clone size, CDR3 DNA, CDR3 protein. The D gene is left open where the match is weak. Only part of the rows carry a size: once, few, many, or a class if the clone is expanded.

j_call: TRBJ2-1; v_call: TRBV29-1; d_call: TRBD1; clone_size: -; cdr3_nt: TGCAGCGTTGTTACAGGGGCTTACAATGAGCAGTTCTTC; cdr3_aa: CSVVTGAYNEQFF
j_call: TRBJ1-1; v_call: TRBV29-1; d_call: -; clone_size: -; cdr3_nt: TGCGGCGTTGACGGACGGGGAATCACGGACACTGAAGCTTTCTTT; cdr3_aa: CGVDGRGITDTEAFF
j_call: TRBJ2-5; v_call: TRBV5-1; d_call: TRBD1; clone_size: many; cdr3_nt: TGCGCCAGCAGCCCGACAGGGATCCAAGAGACCCAGTACTTC; cdr3_aa: CASSPTGIQETQYF
j_call: TRBJ2-7; v_call: TRBV7-2; d_call: TRBD2; clone_size: many; cdr3_nt: TGTGCCAGCAGCTACAAGCCTAGCGGGATCCCCTACGAGCAGTACTTC; cdr3_aa: CASSYKPSGIPYEQYF
j_call: TRBJ2-3; v_call: TRBV24-1; d_call: TRBD1; clone_size: few; cdr3_nt: TGTGCCACCAGTGAGAGACAGGGCCCGAGCACAGATACGCAGTATTTT; cdr3_aa: CATSERQGPSTDTQYF
j_call: TRBJ1-5; v_call: TRBV12-3/TRBV12-4; d_call: TRBD1; clone_size: many; cdr3_nt: TGTGCCAGCAGTCCCTTACAGGGGATACGCCAGCCCCAGCATTTT; cdr3_aa: CASSPLQGIRQPQHF
j_call: TRBJ2-7; v_call: TRBV29-1; d_call: TRBD1; clone_size: -; cdr3_nt: TGCAGCGTTGTCCTAGAGGGGGCCCACGAGCAGTACTTC; cdr3_aa: CSVVLEGAHEQYF
j_call: TRBJ1-5; v_call: TRBV20-1; d_call: TRBD1; clone_size: -; cdr3_nt: TGCAGTGCTATACAGGGGGTCAATCAGCCCCAGCATTTT; cdr3_aa: CSAIQGVNQPQHF
j_call: TRBJ2-5; v_call: TRBV6-1; d_call: -; clone_size: few; cdr3_nt: TGTGCCAGCAAAAGTCCCAGCGACAAAGCGAAAGAGACCCAGTACTTC; cdr3_aa: CASKSPSDKAKETQYF
j_call: TRBJ2-7; v_call: TRBV20-1; d_call: TRBD1; clone_size: many; cdr3_nt: TGCAGTGCTGAAGGGGACAGGGTCTACGAGCAGTACTTC; cdr3_aa: CSAEGDRVYEQYF
j_call: TRBJ1-1; v_call: TRBV21-1; d_call: -; clone_size: few; cdr3_nt: TGTGCCAGCAGCGTCCGCTCTGGCGGGGCGGAGGGAGCTTTCTTT; cdr3_aa: CASSVRSGGAEGAFF
j_call: TRBJ2-7; v_call: TRBV6-5; d_call: TRBD2; clone_size: many; cdr3_nt: TGTGCCAGCAGTTACCGGACTAGCGGGAGCTACGAGCAGTACTTC; cdr3_aa: CASSYRTSGSYEQYF
j_call: TRBJ2-7; v_call: TRBV27; d_call: TRBD2; clone_size: few; cdr3_nt: TGTGCCAGCAGTCTCCTGACTAGCGGGAGGGCCGGGGAGCAGTACTTC; cdr3_aa: CASSLLTSGRAGEQYF
j_call: TRBJ2-6; v_call: TRBV11-1; d_call: -; clone_size: -; cdr3_nt: TGTGCCAGCAGCCGAAGGCAGGACAGCAACTCTGGGGCCAACGTCCTGACTTTC; cdr3_aa: CASSRRQDSNSGANVLTF
j_call: TRBJ2-1; v_call: TRBV7-9; d_call: -; clone_size: many; cdr3_nt: TGTGCCAGCAGGCCTATTAAAGGGTCCAACAATGAGCAGTTCTTC; cdr3_aa: CASRPIKGSNNEQFF
j_call: TRBJ2-2; v_call: TRBV7-8; d_call: TRBD1; clone_size: many; cdr3_nt: TGTGCCAGCAGCCCCGGGACAGCCGGGGAGCTGTTTTTT; cdr3_aa: CASSPGTAGELFF
j_call: TRBJ2-5; v_call: TRBV28; d_call: -; clone_size: many; cdr3_nt: TGTGCCAGCAGTTTACGACAGAGCCAAGAGACCCAGTACTTC; cdr3_aa: CASSLRQSQETQYF
j_call: TRBJ2-1; v_call: TRBV28; d_call: -; clone_size: few; cdr3_nt: TGTGCCAGCTTACACGGGGATGAGCAGTTCTTC; cdr3_aa: CASLHGDEQFF